This record looks at one T cell receptor (beta chain) sequence and its context. The germline CDR1 and CDR2 sequences are SNHLY and FYNNEI. V was trimmed by 6 bases and J by 4 bases, leaving 21 bases between them. CDR3 length: 16 amino acids. Method: immunoSEQ multiplex PCR; TCRdb's copy keeps in-frame clones and lacks some. The sample holds 70,000 to 100,000 clones, more than 85% seen once. The data derive from a study of T cell changes during pregnancy in multiple sclerosis. This specimen consisted of peripheral blood, obtained in the first trimester of pregnancy. The V call is TRBV2, the J call TRBJ1-1; possibly TRBD1 for D (6 bases). This receptor was identified in a female donor with multiple sclerosis, enrolled in a pregnancy study. The CDR3, as DNA: TGTGCCAGCAGGGAGGCGGTGGGGATAGGGGGCACTGAAGCTTTCTTT. Translation gives CASREAVGIGGTEAFF.